Shown below are 5 T cell receptor beta chains from a single sample sequenced in a study of T cells in Graves' hyperthyroidism and ophthalmopathy. Authors of the study amplified TCR beta CDR3 regions from RNA transcripts. First-round RT-PCR targeting the TCR CDR3 was performed with the HTBI primer set. TCRdb redid the calling of the multiplex PCR reads with MiXCR, one entry per CDR3 protein. The sample comprises over 650,000 distinct CDR3 sequences, around 15% of which are singletons, and around 8% rests with the top ten. The sequencing input was blood. These receptors came from a man in his late teens or twenties with Graves' hyperthyroidism.

This clonotype was seen many times. The rearrangement joins TRBV2 to TRBJ2-3, with TRBD2 matching over 11 bases. Germline loops: CDR1 SNHLY, CDR2 FYNNEI. V was clipped by 6 bases and J by 7 bases; unmatched bases: 9. The CDR3 is made up of 15 amino acids. Written as DNA, the CDR3 is TGTGCCAGCAGACCAACTAGCGGGGGTGCCCATACGCAGTATTTT. Protein: CASRPTSGGAHTQYF. Based on the CDR3 plus reference TRBV2 and TRBJ2-3, the full variable domain is EPEVTQTPSHQVTQMGQEVILRCVPISNHLYFYWYRQILGQKVEFLVSFYNNEISEKSEIFDDQFSVERPDGSNFTLKIRSTKLEDSAMYFCASRPTSGGAHTQYFGPGTRLTVL.

At least ten counts were recorded for this clonotype. The rearrangement uses TRBV3-1 and TRBJ2-7; D ambiguous. The length of the CDR3 is 14 residues. V was trimmed by 1 base and J by 3 bases, leaving 10 bases between them. The germline gives CDR1 LGHDT, CDR2 YNNKEL (reference sequence). In DNA, the CDR3 is TGTGCCAGCAGCCAAGTCGGTCCGTACTACGAGCAGTACTTC. Protein product: CASSQVGPYYEQYF.

This clonotype showed up many times. The rearrangement joins TRBV20-1 to TRBJ1-1; unclear D gene. The CDR3 runs to 14 residues. The V gene's germline CDR1 is DFQATT and CDR2 SNEGSKA (reference sequence). V gave up 1 base and J gave up 1 base, with 10 bases separating them. Written as DNA, the CDR3 is TGCAGTGCTAGAGTGGGCTTGGCGAACACTGAAGCTTTCTTT. It translates to CSARVGLANTEAFF.

The chain links TRBV19 to TRBJ2-2, with D uncertain. V was clipped by 7 bases and J by 5 bases, with 17 bases between them. The CDR3 runs 15 residues. Germline values: CDR1 LNHDA, CDR2 SQIVND (reference sequence). The CDR3 bases are TGTGCCAGTACCACCTCATGGGCGAGAACCGGGGAGCTGTTTTTT. Encoded protein: CASTTSWARTGELFF.

This clonotype showed up many times. The chain employs TRBV28 and TRBJ2-1; D call uncertain. This CDR3 is built from 14 residues. Germline V gene lookup returns CDR1 MDHEN and CDR2 SYDVKM. Between the trimmed V and J ends, which lost 3 bases and 4 bases, there was a span of 10 bases. CDR3 bases: TGTGCCAGCAGTTTTCGAGACTTTTACAATGAGCAGTTCTTC. Translation: CASSFRDFYNEQFF. The full variable domain, rest sourced from reference TRBV28 and TRBJ2-1, is DVKVTQSSRYLVKRTGEKVFLECVQDMDHENMFWYRQDPGLGLRLIYFSYDVKMKEKGDIPEGYSVSREKKERFSLILESASTNQTSMYLCASSFRDFYNEQFFGPGTRLTVL.